The 15 T cell receptor beta chains given below trace back to one sample, sequenced in a study of blood T cell repertoires in COVID-19. Produced via immunoSEQ multiplex PCR; TCRdb's table is partial and in-frame only. Here the sample spans some 90,000 clones, 80% to 90% being singletons. Sequenced material: peripheral blood. Receptor source: a man older than 75 with active or convalescent COVID-19.

This clone was seen a single time. This chain links TRBV7-6 with TRBJ1-1; weak D call: TRBD1 (6 bases). The V gene lost 2 bases and the J gene lost 5 bases, with 21 bases spanning the gap. Germline CDR1 and CDR2: SGHVS and FNYEAQ. The CDR3 extends over 17 amino acids. This CDR3 reads CASSLNLRATGRTEAFF. CDR3 coding DNA: TGTGCCAGCAGCTTAAACTTGCGGGCGACAGGTCGGACTGAAGCTTTCTTT. The complete variable domain, with remaining parts taken from reference TRBV7-6 and TRBJ1-1, reads GAGVSQSPRYKVTKRGQDVALRCDPISGHVSLYWYRQALGQGPEFLTYFNYEAQQDKSGLPNDRFSAERPEGSISTLTIQRTEQRDSAMYRCASSLNLRATGRTEAFFGQGTRLTVV.

In its sample, this clone was seen once. This chain connects TRBV12-5 to TRBJ2-3; a weak D match, TRBD2 (5 bases). Germline V gene lookup returns CDR1 LGHNT and CDR2 FRNRAP. The CDR3 covers 14 residues. V was cut by 6 bases and J by 5 bases, with 15 bases left in between. The CDR3 here is CASGADLYLDTQYF. Written as DNA, the CDR3 is TGTGCTAGTGGAGCGGACTTGTACCTAGATACGCAGTATTTT.

The count of this clone is one. This chain links TRBV5-1 with TRBJ2-1; 10 nucleotides agree with TRBD2. The ends lost 0 bases at V and 7 bases at J; junction bases unmatched: 7. The V gene's germline CDR1 is SGHRS and CDR2 YFSETQ. The CDR3 sequence is 16 residues long. The DNA for the CDR3 is TGCGCCAGCAGCTTGGGAGCTCTAGCGGGAGTTAATGAGCAGTTCTTC. Translated: CASSLGALAGVNEQFF.

The chain employs TRBV12-1 and TRBJ1-2; the table gives TRBD1 as D, unverified against the DNA. TRBV12-1 is designated a pseudogene. The CDR3 is 15 amino acids. CDR3 protein: CASSLGQEEDYGYTF. CDR3 in DNA: TGTGCCAGCAGCTTAGGACAGGAGGAGGACTATGGCTACACCTTC.

This clone was seen only a few times. V gene TRBV19 combines with J gene TRBJ1-2, with 9 bases matching TRBD1. From germline, CDR1 is LNHDA and CDR2 SQIVND (reference sequence). The length of the CDR3 is 13 residues. Germline trimming cut 8 bases from V and 8 bases from J; bases unmatched to any gene: 9. The CDR3, as DNA: TGTGCCAGTGGGAAACAGGGGGCAGAAGGCTACACCTTC. Protein sequence: CASGKQGAEGYTF.

The chain carries TRBV29-1 and TRBJ1-2; 12 bases line up with TRBD1. The CDR3 has 16 amino acids. Looked up from germline, CDR1 is SQVTM and CDR2 is ANQGSEA. Germline trimming cut 7 bases from V and 4 bases from J; bases unmatched to any gene: 13. The CDR3: CSASQGTGGSGYGYTF. CDR3 DNA sequence: TGCAGCGCCTCCCAAGGGACAGGGGGCTCGGGCTATGGCTACACCTTC. Using reference TRBV29-1 and TRBJ1-2 for the parts outside the CDR3, the full variable domain is SAVISQKPSRDICQRGTSLTIQCQVDSQVTMMFWYRQQPGQSLTLIATANQGSEATYESGFVIDKFPISRPNLTFSTLTVSNMSPEDSSIYLCSASQGTGGSGYGYTFGSGTRLTVV.

CDR3 bases: TGTGCCAGTAGTATTAGGGGAGGGTTCTACGAGCAGTACTTC. Translation gives CASSIRGGFYEQYF. This chain connects TRBV19 to TRBJ2-7; 7 bases agree with TRBD2. The V segment lost 3 bases and the J segment 3 bases; nucleotides outside the gene matches: 5. CDR3 length equals 14 residues. Germline V CDR1 and CDR2: LNHDA, SQIVND (reference sequence).

V usage is TRBV24-1 and J usage is TRBJ2-1; maybe TRBD1 (6 bases). This CDR3 comprises 12 residues. CDR1 KGHDR and CDR2 SFDVKD come from the germline V gene. V shed 4 bases and J shed 9 bases, with 9 bases lying between them. CDR3 sequence: CATSDYRAEQFF. CDR3 nucleotide sequence: TGTGCCACCAGTGACTACAGGGCTGAGCAGTTCTTC.

This clone was observed a handful of times. The chain is built from TRBV28 and TRBJ2-1; TRBD1 might be the D (8 bases). V lost 6 bases and J lost 2, with 20 bases in between. The CDR3 spans 17 residues. CDR1 and CDR2 (germline): MDHEN, SYDVKM. The CDR3 sequence: CASSNAQGEGPYNEQFF. The CDR3 region has the DNA TGTGCCAGCAGCAACGCACAGGGGGAGGGCCCCTACAATGAGCAGTTCTTC.

The chain has TRBV7-2 and TRBJ1-5; 7 nucleotides align to TRBD1. The germline V gene encodes CDR1 SGHTA and CDR2 FQGNSA. CDR3 length equals 14 residues. V dropped 5 bases and J dropped 11; count of bases not matched to a gene: 12. CDR3 amino acids: CASSAGTVPRAQHF. The CDR3 DNA is TGTGCCAGCAGCGCGGGGACAGTACCTCGGGCCCAGCATTTT.

This clone was picked up a small number of times. For the CDR3, the DNA is TGTGCCAGCAGCCGACCGGGACTAGATGCTCCCTTGATTCAGTACTTC. This gives the protein CASSRPGLDAPLIQYF. The chain couples TRBV28 to TRBJ2-7; 8 bases are shared with TRBD2. The length of the CDR3 is 16 residues. V was pared by 6 bases and J by 10 bases, with 20 bases of the junction left unmatched. CDR1 is MDHEN, CDR2 SYDVKM, per germline.

This chain joins TRBV7-9 and TRBJ2-3; D perhaps matches TRBD1 (6 bases). CDR3 length: 14 residues. Germline V gene data show CDR1 as SEHNR and CDR2 as FQNEAQ (reference sequence). The V end lost 5 bases, the J end lost 4 bases, and 13 bases lay between the germline ends. CDR3 protein: CASSESRGADTQYF. In DNA, the CDR3 is TGTGCCAGCAGCGAAAGCAGGGGTGCAGATACGCAGTATTTT.

The V and J genes are TRBV7-9 and TRBJ2-3, with 7 bases that match TRBD1. CDR1 is SEHNR, CDR2 FQNEAQ, per germline (reference sequence). V dropped 5 bases and J dropped 7; count of bases not matched to a gene: 6. This CDR3 contains 13 residues. CDR3 DNA: TGTGCCAGCAGCCCGCCACAGGGGTATACGCAGTATTTT. Protein sequence: CASSPPQGYTQYF.

The V gene is TRBV6-2 or TRBV6-3, the J gene TRBJ1-5; D remains unclear. Germline V CDR1 and CDR2: MNHEY, SVGEGT. Trimming took 3 bases from V and 6 from J, leaving 15 bases between them. This CDR3 spans 15 amino acids. The CDR3 sequence: CASSYGWEGGQPQHF. The CDR3 nucleotides are TGTGCCAGCAGTTATGGTTGGGAGGGCGGTCAGCCCCAGCATTTT.

The CDR3 protein is CASSPQGMNTEAFF. For the CDR3, the DNA is TGTGCCAGCAGCCCCCAGGGGATGAACACTGAAGCTTTCTTT. The chain employs TRBV7-9 and TRBJ1-1; a weak D match, TRBD1 (6 bases). The CDR3 loop spans 14 amino acids. V shed 5 bases and J shed 0 bases, with 10 bases lying between them. CDR1 SEHNR and CDR2 FQNEAQ come from the germline V gene (reference sequence).